This T cell receptor beta chain emerged from a study of blood T cells in healthy people across ages. Every donor contributed roughly 11 milliliters of peripheral blood by blood draw. Then a second PCR, running about 6 to 12 cycles, was carried out with a sample-barcoded 5' primer and a J-beta primer mix. TCRdb analysed the 5' RACE reads with MiXCR anew, one entry per CDR3 protein. Of roughly 1.7 million distinct CDR3 sequences listed, roughly a third are singletons. General study points: Higher diversity, along with more naive CD4+ cells, distinguished long-lived donors from aged donors.

Regarding this clonotype: Its antigen remains unknown.

The length of the CDR3 is 17 residues. Germline CDR1 reads DFQATT; CDR2 reads SNEGSKA (reference sequence). The V and J ends lost 1 base and 0 bases respectively, with 19 bases between them. Sequencing was done on a sample of blood. The chain uses TRBV20-1 and TRBJ2-7, with D possibly being TRBD2 (5 bases). This receptor was obtained from a woman in her thirties in good health. The CDR3 protein is CSARVPLRKRRSYEQYF. CDR3 in DNA: TGCAGTGCTAGAGTCCCCCTAAGGAAGCGGCGCTCCTACGAGCAGTACTTC.